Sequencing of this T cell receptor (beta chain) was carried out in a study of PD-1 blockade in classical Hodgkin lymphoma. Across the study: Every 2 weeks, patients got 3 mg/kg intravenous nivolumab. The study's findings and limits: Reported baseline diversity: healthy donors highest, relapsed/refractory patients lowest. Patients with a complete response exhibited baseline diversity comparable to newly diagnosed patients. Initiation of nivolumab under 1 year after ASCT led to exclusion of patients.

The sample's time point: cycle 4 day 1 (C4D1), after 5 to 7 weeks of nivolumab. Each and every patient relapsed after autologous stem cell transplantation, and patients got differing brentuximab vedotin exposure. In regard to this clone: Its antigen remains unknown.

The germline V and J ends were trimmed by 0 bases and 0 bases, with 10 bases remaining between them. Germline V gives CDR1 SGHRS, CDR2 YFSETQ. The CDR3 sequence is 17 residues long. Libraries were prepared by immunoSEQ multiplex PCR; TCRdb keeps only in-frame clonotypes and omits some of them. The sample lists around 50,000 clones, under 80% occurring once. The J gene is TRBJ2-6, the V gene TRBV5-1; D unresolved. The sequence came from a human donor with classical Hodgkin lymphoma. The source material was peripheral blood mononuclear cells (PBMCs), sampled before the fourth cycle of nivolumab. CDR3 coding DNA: TGCGCCAGCAGCTTGGAAGTTTCTGGCTCTGGGGCCAACGTCCTGACTTTC. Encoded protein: CASSLEVSGSGANVLTF.